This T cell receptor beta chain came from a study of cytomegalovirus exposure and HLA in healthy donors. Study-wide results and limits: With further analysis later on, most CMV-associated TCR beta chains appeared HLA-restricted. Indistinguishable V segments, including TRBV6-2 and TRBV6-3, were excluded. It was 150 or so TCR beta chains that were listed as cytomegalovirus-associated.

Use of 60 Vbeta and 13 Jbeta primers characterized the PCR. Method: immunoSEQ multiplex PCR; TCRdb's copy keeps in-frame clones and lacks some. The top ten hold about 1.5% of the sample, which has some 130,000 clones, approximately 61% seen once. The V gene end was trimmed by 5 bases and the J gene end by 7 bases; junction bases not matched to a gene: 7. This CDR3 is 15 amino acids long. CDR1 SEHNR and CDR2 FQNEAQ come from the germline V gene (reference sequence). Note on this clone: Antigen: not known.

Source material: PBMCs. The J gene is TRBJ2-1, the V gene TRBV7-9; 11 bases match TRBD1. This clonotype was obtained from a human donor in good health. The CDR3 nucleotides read TGTGCCAGCAGCCGTTCCGGGACAGGGGGTAATGAGCAGTTCTTC. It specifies CASSRSGTGGNEQFF.